Here is one TCR beta chain with its context. This sample was taken from a study of cytomegalovirus exposure and HLA in healthy donors. PCR primers comprised 60 Vbeta and 13 Jbeta primers. Libraries were prepared by immunoSEQ multiplex PCR; TCRdb keeps only in-frame clonotypes and omits some of them. The table lists more than 45,000 clones. Germline V lookup: CDR1 LGHNA, CDR2 YSLEER. V dropped 4 bases and J dropped 4; count of bases not matched to a gene: 5. There are 14 residues in the CDR3. The chain couples TRBV4-3 to TRBJ2-5, with TRBD2 matching over 8 bases. The material sequenced was PBMCs. This receptor was identified in a woman aged 40-49 years in good health and CMV-seronegative. The CDR3 DNA is TGCGCCAGCAGCCCCAACGGGGGGGCAGAGACCCAGTACTTC. It translates to CASSPNGGAETQYF.